The 9 T cell receptor beta chains below were found in one sample sequenced in a study of T cells after yellow fever vaccination. MiXCR, run by TCRdb on the 5' RACE reads, gives a single entry per CDR3 protein. The data show approximately 350,000 distinct CDR3 sequences, with approximately 10% seen just once and 18% held by the top ten. Sample: PBMCs, taken on the day of the first yellow fever vaccination. The receptors shown here come from a young man who received the YFV17D yellow fever vaccine.

As concerns this clonotype: A junction end diverges from the germline sequence, so it may reflect a read error. CDR3 coding DNA: TGCGCCAGCACTAGCGGGGGGTCCCAAGGGACCCAGTACTTC. Its translation is CASTSGGSQGTQYF. The chain links TRBV5-1 to TRBJ2-5, with 11 nucleotides matching TRBD2. CDR3 length equals 14 residues. Germline lookup yields CDR1 SGHRS and CDR2 YFSETQ.

The rearrangement links TRBV18 to TRBJ1-5; unclear D gene. V lost 4 bases, J lost 3 bases, and 7 bases lay in between. Germline CDR1 is KGHSH and CDR2 is LQKENI. The CDR3 covers 13 residues. CDR3 coding DNA: TGTGCCAGCTCACTGGCAGACAATCAGCCCCAGCATTTT. This codes for CASSLADNQPQHF.

The V and J genes are TRBV5-5 and TRBJ1-2, with no clear D. V was trimmed by 4 bases and J by 8 bases, leaving 12 bases between them. Per the germline V gene, CDR1 is SGHKS and CDR2 is YYEKEE (reference sequence). The CDR3 is made up of 12 amino acids. The CDR3 spells CASSPLGGGYTF. In nucleotides, the CDR3 is TGTGCCAGCAGCCCCCTGGGCGGCGGCTACACCTTC. The complete variable domain, with remaining parts taken from reference TRBV5-5 and TRBJ1-2, reads DAGVTQSPTHLIKTRGQQVTLRCSPISGHKSVSWYQQVLGQGPQFIFQYYEKEERGRGNFPDRFSARQFPNYSSELNVNALLLGDSALYLCASSPLGGGYTFGSGTRLTVV.

The chain recombines TRBV5-1 with TRBJ1-4, with TRBD1 matching 9 bases. Germline V gene lookup returns CDR1 SGHRS and CDR2 YFSETQ. V shed 0 bases and J 2 bases; nucleotides not matched to a gene: 5. The CDR3 has 17 amino acids. The CDR3 spells CASSLGTGAFTNEKLFF. The CDR3 DNA follows: TGCGCCAGCAGCTTGGGGACAGGGGCCTTTACTAATGAAAAACTGTTTTTT. The full variable domain, with the rest looked up from reference TRBV5-1 and TRBJ1-4, is KAGVTQTPRYLIKTRGQQVTLSCSPISGHRSVSWYQQTPGQGLQFLFEYFSETQRNKGNFPGRFSGRQFSNSRSEMNVSTLELGDSALYLCASSLGTGAFTNEKLFFGSGTQLSVL.

The rearrangement uses TRBV6-1 and TRBJ1-5, with 12 bases matching TRBD1. V lost 8 bases and J lost 2; bases outside the gene matches: 10. The CDR3 loop spans 17 amino acids. The V gene's germline CDR1 is MNHNS and CDR2 SASEGT. The CDR3 loop reads CASAHGTGGSGNQPQHF. In nucleotides, the CDR3 is TGTGCCAGCGCACATGGGACAGGGGGCAGCGGCAATCAGCCCCAGCATTTT.

The V gene is TRBV7-2, the J gene TRBJ2-1; 10 nucleotides align to TRBD2. Germline V gene sequence: CDR1 SGHTA, CDR2 FQGNSA. Trimming at V came to 3 bases and at J to 8 bases, leaving 4 bases not matched to a gene. The CDR3 runs to 14 residues. This CDR3 reads CASSFSGGWDEQFF. The CDR3 DNA is TGTGCCAGCAGCTTTAGCGGGGGGTGGGATGAGCAGTTCTTC.

The gene calls are TRBV6-2 or TRBV6-3 and TRBJ2-1; TRBD2 agrees at 8 bases. Germline CDR1 and CDR2: MNHEY and SVGEGT. The CDR3 covers 17 residues. V lost 2 bases, J lost 2 bases, and 8 bases stayed unmatched. The CDR3 loop reads CASSYRLTSGPYNEQFF. Here the CDR3 DNA reads TGTGCCAGCAGTTACCGACTAACTAGCGGACCCTACAATGAGCAGTTCTTC.

This clonotype was seen a few times. The chain uses TRBV7-3 and TRBJ1-5; possible D gene TRBD1, 5 bases. Germline CDR1 SGHTA, CDR2 FQGTGA. Trimming stripped 5 bases from V and 7 bases from J, with 18 bases between. CDR3 length equals 15 residues. The CDR3 sequence is CASSAGHGKGQPQHF. CDR3 bases: TGTGCCAGCAGCGCCGGACATGGGAAAGGGCAGCCCCAGCATTTT. Using reference TRBV7-3 and TRBJ1-5 for the parts outside the CDR3, the full variable domain is GAGVSQTPSNKVTEKGKYVELRCDPISGHTALYWYRQSLGQGPEFLIYFQGTGAADDSGLPNDRFFAVRPEGSVSTLKIQRTERGDSAVYLCASSAGHGKGQPQHFGDGTRLSIL.

This sequence joins TRBV5-1 and TRBJ2-1; no clear D. The germline gives CDR1 SGHRS, CDR2 YFSETQ. Trimming shortened V by 2 bases and J by 4 bases, and 4 bases separated the two germline ends. The CDR3 is 12 amino acids. The CDR3 DNA is TGCGCCAGCAGCTTTAAATACAATGAGCAGTTCTTC. Translated, it gives CASSFKYNEQFF.